One and the same sample provided the 14 T cell receptor beta chains below, sequenced in a study of cytomegalovirus exposure and HLA in healthy donors. Sequencing was performed with immunoSEQ multiplex PCR; in TCRdb, only in-frame clones are kept and a portion is missing. This table holds under 150,000 clones, roughly nine tenths found once. Sequencing was performed on PBMCs. The receptors stem from a man between 18 and 29 years old in good health and CMV-seronegative.

This chain joins TRBV6-5 and TRBJ2-3; possible D gene TRBD2, 7 bases. V lost 6 bases and J 4 bases, leaving 17 bases between the germline ends. CDR3 size: 15 residues. Germline CDR1 and CDR2: MNHEY and SVGAGI. In nucleotides, the CDR3 is TGTGCCAGCAGCCAGACCGGGGGGCTAGCAGATACGCAGTATTTT. It translates to CASSQTGGLADTQYF.

The chain joins TRBV18 to TRBJ1-4; 8 bases map to TRBD1. The CDR3 runs to 16 residues. V lost 2 bases to trimming and J lost 6 bases; unmatched junction nucleotides: 8. CDR1 is KGHSH and CDR2 is LQKENI in the germline V gene. The CDR3 region has the DNA TGTGCCAGCTCACCAACTGCAGGGGGCATAGATGAAAAACTGTTTTTT. Translation gives CASSPTAGGIDEKLFF.

This chain connects TRBV2 to TRBJ2-1; the match to TRBD2 covers 7 bases. CDR3 length: 15 residues. The ends lost 10 bases at V and 2 bases at J; junction bases unmatched: 11. Germline V gives CDR1 SNHLY, CDR2 FYNNEI. As DNA, the CDR3 is TGTGCCAACAGGAATAGCGGGCCAACCTACAATGAGCAGTTCTTC. Its translation is CANRNSGPTYNEQFF.

This rearrangement joins TRBV21-1 to TRBJ2-1; TRBD2, as called in the table, went unchecked against the DNA. TRBV21-1 is designated a pseudogene. The CDR3 spans 16 residues. The CDR3 loop reads CAREKTSGRADNEQFF. For the CDR3, the DNA is TGTGCCAGAGAGAAAACTAGCGGGAGGGCGGACAATGAGCAGTTCTTC.

This clone has only one observation. This rearrangement joins TRBV18 to TRBJ1-1; D remains unclear. V gave up 2 bases and J gave up 3 bases, with 16 bases separating them. The CDR3 runs to 16 residues. Germline lookup yields CDR1 KGHSH and CDR2 LQKENI. For the CDR3, the DNA is TGTGCCAGCTCACCAGGCGGCGCAGGCGGGTACACTGAAGCTTTCTTT. As protein: CASSPGGAGGYTEAFF. Full variable domain (outside the CDR3, taken from reference TRBV18 and TRBJ1-1): NAGVMQNPRHLVRRRGQEARLRCSPMKGHSHVYWYRQLPEEGLKFMVYLQKENIIDESGMPKERFSAEFPKEGPSILRIQQVVRGDSAAYFCASSPGGAGGYTEAFFGQGTRLTVV.

The J gene is TRBJ2-7, the V gene TRBV12-5; D ambiguous. The CDR3 covers 14 residues. Looked up from germline, CDR1 is LGHNT and CDR2 is FRNRAP. V lost 3 bases and J 3 bases, leaving 12 bases between the germline ends. The CDR3 loop reads CASGFLSTVYEQYF. CDR3 DNA: TGTGCTAGTGGTTTTCTCAGTACCGTCTACGAGCAGTACTTC. Using reference TRBV12-5 and TRBJ2-7 for the parts outside the CDR3, the full variable domain is DARVTQTPRHKVTEMGQEVTMRCQPILGHNTVFWYRQTMMQGLELLAYFRNRAPLDDSGMPKDRFSAEMPDATLATLKIQPSEPRDSAVYFCASGFLSTVYEQYFGPGTRLTVT.

This rearrangement joins TRBV6-1 to TRBJ1-1; D is unclear. V dropped 4 bases and J dropped 1 base, with 7 bases sitting between them. The CDR3 spans 13 residues. The germline gives CDR1 MNHNS, CDR2 SASEGT. CDR3: CASSGHENTEAFF. The CDR3 DNA reads as TGTGCCAGCAGTGGACACGAGAACACTGAAGCTTTCTTT.

With regard to this clone: Other DNA variants within this sample encode the same CDR3. The chain carries TRBV9 and TRBJ1-1; D remains unclear. Trimming took off 2 bases at V and 4 bases at J, with 9 bases between the two ends. The CDR3 totals 13 residues. Germline V gene data show CDR1 as SGDLS and CDR2 as YYNGEE. This chain's CDR3 is CASSVVGSTEAFF. DNA for the CDR3: TGTGCCAGCAGCGTCGTGGGGAGCACTGAAGCTTTCTTT.

The rearrangement joins TRBV5-1 to TRBJ1-6; D gene ambiguous. V was pared by 0 bases and J by 7 bases, with 5 bases between. CDR3 length: 13 residues. Germline V CDR1 and CDR2: SGHRS, YFSETQ. The CDR3 DNA reads as TGCGCCAGCAGCTTGGTACAGAATTCACCCCTCCACTTT. Its protein product is CASSLVQNSPLHF.

In this sample, this clone turned up a few times. The chain has TRBV19 and TRBJ2-1; TRBD2 agrees at 7 bases. With V trimmed by 5 bases and J by 10 bases, 23 bases remained unmatched. Germline CDR1 is LNHDA and CDR2 is SQIVND (reference sequence). The CDR3 runs to 18 residues. As DNA, the CDR3 is TGTGCCAGTAGTCCGCTCCGGAGGGGAGCGGGAAGGTTCGGCGAGCAGTTCTTC. This gives the protein CASSPLRRGAGRFGEQFF.

The chain joins TRBV5-1 to TRBJ2-3; 7 bases align to TRBD1. The V and J ends lost 3 bases and 2 bases, in that order; junction bases with no gene match: 6. The CDR3 spans 15 residues. Germline CDR1 is SGHRS and CDR2 is YFSETQ. CDR3 region: CASSSGTEHTDTQYF. CDR3 sequence (DNA): TGCGCCAGCAGCTCCGGGACAGAACACACAGATACGCAGTATTTT. The full variable domain, in which reference TRBV5-1 and TRBJ2-3 provide the parts outside the CDR3, is KAGVTQTPRYLIKTRGQQVTLSCSPISGHRSVSWYQQTPGQGLQFLFEYFSETQRNKGNFPGRFSGRQFSNSRSEMNVSTLELGDSALYLCASSSGTEHTDTQYFGPGTRLTVL.

The CDR3 sequence: CASSPGLAGAHRRGEQYF. In nucleotides, the CDR3 is TGTGCCAGCAGCCCGGGACTAGCGGGGGCTCATAGACGGGGCGAGCAGTACTTC. The gene calls are TRBV7-6 and TRBJ2-7, with 14 bases matching TRBD2. V lost 5 bases and J lost 6; bases outside the gene matches: 15. This CDR3 spans 18 amino acids. CDR1 SGHVS and CDR2 FNYEAQ come from the germline V gene.

The rearrangement joins TRBV4-1 to TRBJ2-5, with 10 positions matching TRBD1. V dropped 1 base and J dropped 5; count of bases not matched to a gene: 7. Germline CDR1 is MGHRA and CDR2 is YSYEKL. This CDR3 is built from 16 residues. CDR3 in amino acids: CASSQAQGQGLETQYF. The CDR3 DNA reads TGCGCCAGCAGCCAAGCCCAGGGACAGGGGCTGGAGACCCAGTACTTC.

CDR3 protein: CASSEILAGGLTDTQYF. The CDR3 bases are TGCGCCAGCAGTGAGATCCTAGCGGGGGGCCTCACAGATACGCAGTATTTT. The chain has TRBV10-1 and TRBJ2-3, with TRBD2 matching over 11 bases. CDR1 is WNHNN, CDR2 SYGVQD, per germline (reference sequence). After removal of 2 bases from V and 2 bases from J, the junction contained 6 bases not matched to a gene. The CDR3 extends over 17 amino acids.